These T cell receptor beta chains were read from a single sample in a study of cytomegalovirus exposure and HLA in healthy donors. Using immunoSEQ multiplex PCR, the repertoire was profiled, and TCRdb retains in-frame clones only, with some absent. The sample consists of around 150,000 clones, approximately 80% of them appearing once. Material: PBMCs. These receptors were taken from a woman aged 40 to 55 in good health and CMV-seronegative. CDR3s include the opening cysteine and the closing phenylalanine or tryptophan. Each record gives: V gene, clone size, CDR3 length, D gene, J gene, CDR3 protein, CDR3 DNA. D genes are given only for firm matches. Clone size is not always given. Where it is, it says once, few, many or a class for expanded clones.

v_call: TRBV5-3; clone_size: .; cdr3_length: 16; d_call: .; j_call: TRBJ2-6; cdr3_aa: CARPGLIPSGANVLTF; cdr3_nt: TGTGCCCGACCGGGACTCATACCCTCTGGGGCCAACGTCCTGACTTTC
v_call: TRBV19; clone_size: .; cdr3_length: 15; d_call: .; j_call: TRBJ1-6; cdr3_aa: CASSIDLVTGTPLHF; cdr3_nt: TGTGCCAGTAGTATAGATTTGGTCACAGGTACACCCCTCCACTTT
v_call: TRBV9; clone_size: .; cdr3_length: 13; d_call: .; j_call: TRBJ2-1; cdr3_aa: CASSPEGYNEQFF; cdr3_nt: TGTGCCAGCAGCCCCGAGGGCTACAATGAGCAGTTCTTC
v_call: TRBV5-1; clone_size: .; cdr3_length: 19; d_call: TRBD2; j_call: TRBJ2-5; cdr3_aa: CASSPPGTSGGVVGETQYF; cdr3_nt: TGCGCCAGCAGCCCGCCCGGGACTAGCGGGGGGGTAGTTGGAGAGACCCAGTACTTC
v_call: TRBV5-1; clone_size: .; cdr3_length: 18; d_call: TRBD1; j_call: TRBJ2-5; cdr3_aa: CASSSRINRGNLQETQYF; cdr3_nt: TGCGCCAGCAGCTCGAGGATTAACAGGGGGAACCTACAAGAGACCCAGTACTTC
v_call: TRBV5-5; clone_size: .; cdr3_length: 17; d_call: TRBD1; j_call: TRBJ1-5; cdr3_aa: CASSLRDRADSNQPQHF; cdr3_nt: TGTGCCAGCAGCCTGAGGGACAGGGCTGATAGCAATCAGCCCCAGCATTTT
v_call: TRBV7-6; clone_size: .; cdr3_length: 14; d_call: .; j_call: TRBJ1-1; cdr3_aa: CASSPVIANTEAFF; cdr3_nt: TGTGCCAGCAGCCCCGTGATAGCGAACACTGAAGCTTTCTTT
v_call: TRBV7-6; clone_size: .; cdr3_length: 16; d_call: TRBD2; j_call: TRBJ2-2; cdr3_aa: CASSLSGRANTGELFF; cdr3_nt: TGTGCCAGCAGCCTTAGCGGGAGAGCTAACACCGGGGAGCTGTTTTTT
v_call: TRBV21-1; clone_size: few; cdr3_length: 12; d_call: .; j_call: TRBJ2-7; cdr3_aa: CANRGGTYEQYF; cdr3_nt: TGTGCCAATAGGGGGGGTACCTACGAGCAGTACTTC
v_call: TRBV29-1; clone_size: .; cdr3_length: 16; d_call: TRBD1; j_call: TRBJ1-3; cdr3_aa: CSVEEVDRASGNTIYF; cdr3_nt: TGCAGCGTTGAAGAGGTGGACAGGGCTTCTGGAAACACCATATATTTT
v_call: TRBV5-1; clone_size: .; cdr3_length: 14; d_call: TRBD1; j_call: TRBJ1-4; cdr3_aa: CASSLTHRGEKLFF; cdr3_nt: TGCGCCAGCAGCTTGACGCACAGGGGCGAAAAACTGTTTTTT
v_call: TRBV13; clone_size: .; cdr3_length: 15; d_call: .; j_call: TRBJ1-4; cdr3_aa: CASSARGGANEKLFF; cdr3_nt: TGTGCCAGCAGCGCCAGAGGGGGGGCTAATGAAAAACTGTTTTTT
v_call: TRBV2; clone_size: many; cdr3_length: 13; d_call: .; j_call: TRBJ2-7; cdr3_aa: CASNPHFSYEQYF; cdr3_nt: TGTGCCAGCAATCCGCACTTCTCCTACGAGCAGTACTTC
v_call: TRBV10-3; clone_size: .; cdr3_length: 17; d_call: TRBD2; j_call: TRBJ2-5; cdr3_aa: CAISSSSGGAGYETQYF; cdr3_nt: TGTGCCATCAGTTCGTCTAGCGGGGGGGCTGGGTACGAGACCCAGTACTTC
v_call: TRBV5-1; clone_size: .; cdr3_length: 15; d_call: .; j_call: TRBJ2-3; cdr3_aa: CASSFGRGITDTQYF; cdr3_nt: TGCGCCAGCAGCTTCGGCAGGGGAATTACAGATACGCAGTATTTT
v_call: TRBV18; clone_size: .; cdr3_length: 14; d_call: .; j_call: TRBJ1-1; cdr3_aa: CASSPTAGNTEAFF; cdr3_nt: TGTGCCAGCTCACCCACGGCAGGGAACACTGAAGCTTTCTTT
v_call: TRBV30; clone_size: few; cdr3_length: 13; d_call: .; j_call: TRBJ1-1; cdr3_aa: CAWWGYRNTEAFF; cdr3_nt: TGTGCCTGGTGGGGCTACAGGAACACTGAAGCTTTCTTT
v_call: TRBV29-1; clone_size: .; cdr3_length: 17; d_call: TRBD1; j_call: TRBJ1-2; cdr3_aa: CSVEGTGGRGTNYGYTF; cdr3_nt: TGCAGCGTTGAGGGGACAGGGGGTCGCGGGACTAACTATGGCTACACCTTC
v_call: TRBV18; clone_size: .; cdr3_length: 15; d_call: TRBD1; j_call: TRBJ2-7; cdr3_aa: CASSPQETGGHEQYF; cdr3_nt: TGTGCCAGCTCACCCCAAGAGACAGGGGGCCACGAGCAGTACTTC
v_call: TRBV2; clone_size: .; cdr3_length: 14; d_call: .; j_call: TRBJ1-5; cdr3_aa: CASRRGLSNQPQHF; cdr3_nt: TGTGCCAGCAGACGAGGTTTGAGCAATCAGCCCCAGCATTTT
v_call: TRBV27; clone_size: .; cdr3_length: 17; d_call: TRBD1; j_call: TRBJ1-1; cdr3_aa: CASRPNDDRVGRTEAFF; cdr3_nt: TGTGCCAGCAGGCCTAATGATGACAGGGTAGGACGCACTGAAGCTTTCTTT
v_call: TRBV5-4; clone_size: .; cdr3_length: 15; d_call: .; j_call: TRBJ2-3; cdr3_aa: CASSWGVEGAKRRYF; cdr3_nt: TGTGCCAGCAGCTGGGGGGTGGAGGGGGCGAAGCGTCGGTATTTT
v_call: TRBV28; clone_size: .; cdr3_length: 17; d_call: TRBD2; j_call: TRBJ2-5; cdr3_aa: CASSLLASGGNQETQYF; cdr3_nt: TGTGCCAGCAGTTTATTGGCTAGCGGGGGCAACCAAGAGACCCAGTACTTC
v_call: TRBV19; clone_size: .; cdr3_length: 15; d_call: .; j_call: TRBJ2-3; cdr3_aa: CASSIVEAVADTQYF; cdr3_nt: TGTGCCAGTAGTATAGTTGAGGCAGTCGCAGATACGCAGTATTTT
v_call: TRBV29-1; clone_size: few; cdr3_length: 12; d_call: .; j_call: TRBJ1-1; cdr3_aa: CSVVPGVTEAFF; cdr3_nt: TGCAGCGTTGTCCCCGGGGTCACTGAAGCTTTCTTT
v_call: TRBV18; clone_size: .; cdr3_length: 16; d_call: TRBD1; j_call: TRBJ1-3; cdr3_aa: CASSPAGTGNGNTIYF; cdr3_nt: TGTGCCAGCTCACCAGCCGGGACAGGGAACGGAAACACCATATATTTT
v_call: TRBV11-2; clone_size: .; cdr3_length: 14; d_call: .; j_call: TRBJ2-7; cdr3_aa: CASSQDRGFYEQYF; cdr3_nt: TGTGCCAGCAGCCAAGATAGGGGGTTCTACGAGCAGTACTTC
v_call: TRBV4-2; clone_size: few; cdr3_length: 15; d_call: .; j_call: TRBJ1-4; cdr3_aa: CASSQQPELNEKLFF; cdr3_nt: TGTGCCAGCAGCCAACAACCCGAGCTGAATGAAAAACTGTTTTTT
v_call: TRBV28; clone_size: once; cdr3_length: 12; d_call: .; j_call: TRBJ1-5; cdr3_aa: CASNLPHQPQHF; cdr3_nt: TGTGCCAGCAACCTACCCCATCAGCCCCAGCATTTT
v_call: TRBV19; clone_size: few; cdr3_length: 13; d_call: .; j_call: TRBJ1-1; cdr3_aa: CASSPTENTEAFF; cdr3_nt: TGTGCCAGTAGCCCGACAGAGAACACTGAAGCTTTCTTT
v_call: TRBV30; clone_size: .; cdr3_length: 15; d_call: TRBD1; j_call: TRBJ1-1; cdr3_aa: CAWKYGDRGRRKAFF; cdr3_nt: TGTGCCTGGAAATACGGGGACAGAGGAAGACGGAAAGCTTTCTTT
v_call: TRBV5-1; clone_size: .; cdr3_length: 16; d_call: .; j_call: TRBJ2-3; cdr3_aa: CASSGAGGRGTDTQYF; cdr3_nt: TGCGCCAGCAGCGGGGCTGGGGGCCGGGGCACAGATACGCAGTATTTT
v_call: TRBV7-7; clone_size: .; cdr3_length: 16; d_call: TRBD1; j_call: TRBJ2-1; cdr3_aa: CASSLEGTAGDNEQFF; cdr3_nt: TGTGCCAGCAGCTTAGAGGGGACAGCTGGGGATAATGAGCAGTTCTTC
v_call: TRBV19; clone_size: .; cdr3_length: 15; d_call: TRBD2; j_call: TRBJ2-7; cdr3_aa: CASSARTSGSYEQYF; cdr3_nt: TGTGCCAGTAGTGCCCGGACTAGCGGCTCCTACGAGCAGTACTTC
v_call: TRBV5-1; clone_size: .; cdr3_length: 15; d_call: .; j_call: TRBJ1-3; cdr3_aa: CASSLDSFSGNTIYF; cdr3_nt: TGCGCCAGCAGCTTGGACAGTTTCTCTGGAAACACCATATATTTT
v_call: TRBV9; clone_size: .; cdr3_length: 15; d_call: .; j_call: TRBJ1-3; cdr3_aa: CASSVGGGTLTTIYF; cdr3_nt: TGTGCCAGCAGCGTAGGGGGAGGGACCTTAACCACCATATATTTT
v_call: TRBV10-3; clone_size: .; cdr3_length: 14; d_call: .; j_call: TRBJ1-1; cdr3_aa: CAIGESSPNTEAFF; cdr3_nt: TGTGCCATCGGTGAGTCGAGTCCCAACACTGAAGCTTTCTTT
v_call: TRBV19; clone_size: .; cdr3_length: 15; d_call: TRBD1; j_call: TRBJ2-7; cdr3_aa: CASSLPPGQGSEQYF; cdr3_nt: TGTGCCAGTAGTCTGCCCCCGGGACAGGGAAGCGAGCAGTACTTC
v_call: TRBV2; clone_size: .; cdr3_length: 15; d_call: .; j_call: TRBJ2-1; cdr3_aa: CASSEIGGLGNEQFF; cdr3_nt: TGTGCCAGCAGTGAAATCGGGGGACTTGGGAATGAGCAGTTCTTC
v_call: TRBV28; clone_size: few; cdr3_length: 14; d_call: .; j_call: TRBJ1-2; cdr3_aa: CASSLGAENYGYTF; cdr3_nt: TGTGCCAGCAGTTTAGGGGCGGAGAACTATGGCTACACCTTC
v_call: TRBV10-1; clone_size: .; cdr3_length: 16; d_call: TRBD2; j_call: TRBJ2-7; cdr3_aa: CASSESGTSGAYEQYF; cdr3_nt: TGCGCCAGCAGTGAGTCTGGGACTAGCGGGGCATACGAGCAGTACTTC
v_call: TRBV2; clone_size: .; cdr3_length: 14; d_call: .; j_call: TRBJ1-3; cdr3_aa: CAGRPASNVNTIYF; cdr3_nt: TGTGCCGGGCGCCCCGCCAGTAATGTAAACACCATATATTTT
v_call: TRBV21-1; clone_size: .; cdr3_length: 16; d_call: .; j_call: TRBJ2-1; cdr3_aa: CASSKAPGDTYNEQFF; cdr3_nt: TGTGCCAGCAGCAAAGCGCCAGGGGACACCTACAATGAGCAGTTCTTC
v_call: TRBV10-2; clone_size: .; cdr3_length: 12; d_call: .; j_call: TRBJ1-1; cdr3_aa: CASSESSGGAFF; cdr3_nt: TGCGCCAGCAGTGAGTCTTCCGGGGGAGCTTTCTTT
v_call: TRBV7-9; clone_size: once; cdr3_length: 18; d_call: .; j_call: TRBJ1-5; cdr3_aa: CSSSFGQGKVGGNQPQHF; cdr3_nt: TGTTCCAGCAGCTTTGGGCAGGGAAAGGTTGGTGGCAATCAGCCCCAGCATTTT
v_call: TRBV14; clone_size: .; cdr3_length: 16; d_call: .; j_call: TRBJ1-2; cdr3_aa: CASSQVHPPLYLGYTF; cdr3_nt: TGTGCCAGCAGCCAAGTACACCCCCCCCTGTATTTGGGCTACACCTTC
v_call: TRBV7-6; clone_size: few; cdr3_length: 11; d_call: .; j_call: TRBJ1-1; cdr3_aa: CASTINTEAFF; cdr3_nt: TGTGCCAGCACCATTAACACTGAAGCTTTCTTT
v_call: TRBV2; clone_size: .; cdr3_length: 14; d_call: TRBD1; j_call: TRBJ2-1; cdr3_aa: CASSEVERGQEQFF; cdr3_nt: TGTGCCAGCAGTGAGGTGGAGAGGGGACAGGAGCAGTTCTTC
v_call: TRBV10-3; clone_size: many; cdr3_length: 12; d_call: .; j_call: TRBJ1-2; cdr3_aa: CAIRPGLYGYTF; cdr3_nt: TGTGCCATCAGGCCAGGGTTGTACGGCTACACCTTC
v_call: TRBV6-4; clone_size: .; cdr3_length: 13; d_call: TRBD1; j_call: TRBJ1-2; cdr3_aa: CASSDGTGDGYTF; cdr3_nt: TGTGCCAGCAGTGATGGGACAGGGGATGGCTACACCTTC
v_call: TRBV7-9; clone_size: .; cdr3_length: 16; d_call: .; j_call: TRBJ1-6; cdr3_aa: CASSPPHLLYNSPLHF; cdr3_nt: TGTGCCAGCAGCCCCCCACACCTTCTCTATAATTCACCCCTCCACTTT
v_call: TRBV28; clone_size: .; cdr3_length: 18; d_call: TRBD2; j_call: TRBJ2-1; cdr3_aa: CASSLLRPLAAYYNEQFF; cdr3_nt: TGTGCCAGCAGTTTATTGCGCCCCCTAGCGGCGTATTACAATGAGCAGTTCTTC
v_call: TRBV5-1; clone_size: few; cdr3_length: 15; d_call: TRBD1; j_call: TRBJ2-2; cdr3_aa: CASSYRTGETGELFF; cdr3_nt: TGCGCCAGCAGCTACCGGACAGGGGAGACCGGGGAGCTGTTTTTT
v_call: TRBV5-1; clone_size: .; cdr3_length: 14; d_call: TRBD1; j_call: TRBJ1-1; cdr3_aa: CASSTQGADTEAFF; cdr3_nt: TGCGCCAGCAGCACACAGGGGGCAGACACTGAAGCTTTCTTT
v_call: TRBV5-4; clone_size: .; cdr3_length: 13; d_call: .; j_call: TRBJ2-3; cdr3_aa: CASSRQSTDTQYF; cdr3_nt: TGTGCCAGCAGCCGACAGAGCACAGATACGCAGTATTTT
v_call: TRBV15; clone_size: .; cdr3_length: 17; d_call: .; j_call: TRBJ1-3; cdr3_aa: CATSRDRPRFYGNTIYF; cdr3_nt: TGTGCCACCAGCAGAGATCGGCCCAGGTTCTACGGAAACACCATATATTTT